What follows are 23 T cell receptor beta chains derived from one specimen sequenced in a study of cytomegalovirus exposure and HLA in healthy donors. PCR employed 60 Vbeta and 13 Jbeta primers. Method: immunoSEQ multiplex PCR; TCRdb's copy keeps in-frame clones and lacks some. The sample records approximately 240,000 clones, roughly 91% being singletons. Sequenced: PBMCs. The receptors stem from a woman in her late teens or twenties in good health and CMV-seronegative.

V usage is TRBV10-1 and J usage is TRBJ2-1, with TRBD1 identical over 8 bases. CDR3 length: 17 residues. The V gene's germline CDR1 is WNHNN and CDR2 SYGVQD (reference sequence). The junction had 9 bases not matched to a gene; V was cut back by 0 bases and J by 5 bases. The CDR3 nucleotides are TGCGCCAGCAGTGAGTCTGTGGGGACAGGTGGGCACAATGAGCAGTTCTTC. Translation gives CASSESVGTGGHNEQFF.

The V and J genes are TRBV9 and TRBJ2-1, with TRBD2 matching over 14 bases. With 0 bases clipped from V and 7 bases from J, the junction kept 9 bases outside the gene matches. The CDR3 is made up of 18 amino acids. Germline-derived CDR1 and CDR2 are SGDLS and YYNGEE. CDR3 coding DNA: TGTGCCAGCAGCGTAGGTATTGGACTAGCGGGGGGAACGAATGAGCAGTTCTTC. Protein: CASSVGIGLAGGTNEQFF. Drawing the rest from reference TRBV9 and TRBJ2-1, the complete variable domain is DSGVTQTPKHLITATGQRVTLRCSPRSGDLSVYWYQQSLDQGLQFLIQYYNGEERAKGNILERFSAQQFPDLHSELNLSSLELGDSALYFCASSVGIGLAGGTNEQFFGPGTRLTVL.

The chain couples TRBV11-2 to TRBJ2-7; 7 bases are a match to TRBD1. Trimming took 0 bases from V and 6 from J; bases not matched to a gene: 5. The CDR3 is 14 amino acids. Germline CDR1 and CDR2: SGHAT and FQNNGV. CDR3 residues: CASSLDRGLREQYF. The DNA of the CDR3 is TGTGCCAGCAGCTTAGACAGGGGGTTGCGCGAGCAGTACTTC.

This chain joins TRBV19 and TRBJ2-4; possible D gene TRBD2, 7 bases. This CDR3 region has 14 residues. Germline CDR1 reads LNHDA; CDR2 reads SQIVND (reference sequence). Trimming pared 3 bases from V and 7 bases from J, leaving 13 bases between. The CDR3 loop is CASSMGGGSNIQYF. The CDR3 nucleotides read TGTGCCAGTAGTATGGGAGGGGGTTCGAACATTCAGTACTTC.

The chain employs TRBV5-1 and TRBJ2-2; D might be TRBD1 (6 bases). This CDR3 has 13 residues. The germline CDR1 and CDR2 sequences are SGHRS and YFSETQ. Trimming pared 2 bases from V and 6 bases from J, leaving 8 bases between. The CDR3: CASSFTGSGELFF. The CDR3, as DNA: TGCGCCAGCAGCTTTACAGGGTCCGGGGAGCTGTTTTTT.

The V and J genes are TRBV27 and TRBJ2-1; 9 nucleotides match TRBD2. The CDR3 is 13 amino acids. The germline V gene has CDR1 MNHEY and CDR2 SMNVEV (reference sequence). Trimming cost V 3 bases and J 15 bases; bases outside gene matches: 9. The CDR3 region is CASSFWGREGAFF. CDR3 sequence (DNA): TGTGCCAGCAGTTTCTGGGGGCGGGAGGGGGCGTTCTTC.

This clone was seen once. V and J are TRBV15 and TRBJ1-3; 7 bases agree with TRBD1. The CDR3 is 18 amino acids. Germline trimming cut 0 bases from V and 2 bases from J; bases unmatched to any gene: 10. The germline CDR1 and CDR2 sequences are LNHNV and YYDKDF (reference sequence). The CDR3, as DNA: TGTGCCACCAGCAGAGATGTAAATACACAGGGGACTGGAAACACCATATATTTT. Residues: CATSRDVNTQGTGNTIYF.

The V call is TRBV6-4, the J call TRBJ1-6, with TRBD1 matching 8 bases. After removal of 4 bases from V and 7 bases from J, the junction contained 3 bases not matched to a gene. The germline V gene encodes CDR1 MRHNA and CDR2 SNTAGT. There are 14 residues in the CDR3. The CDR3 DNA sequence: TGTGCCAGCAGTGTCGGGACAGGCAATTCACCCCTCCACTTT. This translates into CASSVGTGNSPLHF.

The sample holds one count of this clone. The V call is TRBV4-1, the J call TRBJ1-1; D gene unclear. Germline V gene lookup returns CDR1 MGHRA and CDR2 YSYEKL. Trimming removed 2 bases from V and 9 bases from J, with 7 bases in between. The CDR3 is 11 residues long. CDR3 nucleotides: TGCGCCAGCAGCCAACAGAAAAAAGCTTTCTTT. Amino acid sequence: CASSQQKKAFF.

The V call is TRBV5-5, the J call TRBJ1-5; D is perhaps TRBD1 (6 bases). CDR3 length equals 16 residues. Germline loops: CDR1 SGHKS, CDR2 YYEKEE (reference sequence). V shed 1 base and J shed 0 bases, with 11 bases lying between them. CDR3 nucleotide sequence: TGTGCCAGCAGCTTGTCAGGGGCGTATAGCAATCAGCCCCAGCATTTT. This codes for CASSLSGAYSNQPQHF.

The V and J genes are TRBV14 and TRBJ1-4, with D unresolved. The CDR3 runs to 14 residues. V was shortened by 0 bases and J by 12 bases, with 14 bases between the two germline ends. Germline V gives CDR1 SGHDN, CDR2 FVKESK. As DNA, the CDR3 is TGTGCCAGCAGCCAAGATCCGAGGGCGCGGGAACTGTTTTTT. Its protein product is CASSQDPRARELFF.

The rearrangement joins TRBV5-1 to TRBJ1-1; TRBD1 might be the D (5 bases). V was shortened by 0 bases and J by 0 bases, with 15 bases between the two germline ends. The CDR3 has 17 residues. Looked up from germline, CDR1 is SGHRS and CDR2 is YFSETQ. DNA for the CDR3: TGCGCCAGCAGCTTGGTCAAATCCGGGGACTTGAACACTGAAGCTTTCTTT. Amino acid sequence: CASSLVKSGDLNTEAFF.

The CDR3 sequence is CAWSVQNNQPQHF. CDR3 DNA sequence: TGTGCCTGGAGTGTACAGAACAATCAGCCCCAGCATTTT. The V and J genes are TRBV30 and TRBJ1-5; no firm D call. Trimming took 0 bases from V and 3 from J, leaving 6 bases between them. In germline, CDR1 is GTSNPN, CDR2 SVGIG (reference sequence). The CDR3 is 13 residues long.

The chain employs TRBV30 and TRBJ1-5; TRBD1 might be the D (6 bases). The CDR3 is made up of 13 amino acids. CDR1 GTSNPN and CDR2 SVGIG come from the germline V gene (reference sequence). Trimming pared 1 base from V and 4 bases from J, leaving 8 bases between. The CDR3 coding sequence is TGTGCCTGGAGTGCAGGGGTGAATCAGCCCCAGCATTTT. Amino acids: CAWSAGVNQPQHF.

The table lists this clone with a count of one. The chain links TRBV19 to TRBJ2-2; TRBD2 agrees at 10 bases. This CDR3 spans 16 amino acids. V gave up 7 bases and J gave up 1 base; unmatched junction bases: 6. Germline V lookup: CDR1 LNHDA, CDR2 SQIVND (reference sequence). The CDR3 spells CASKSTSGLNTGELFF. The CDR3 bases are TGTGCCAGTAAATCGACTAGCGGGCTGAACACCGGGGAGCTGTTTTTT.

The chain has TRBV5-1 and TRBJ2-7; the match to TRBD2 covers 8 bases. CDR1 and CDR2 from the germline V gene are SGHRS and YFSETQ. The length of the CDR3 is 15 residues. V was clipped by 0 bases and J by 5 bases; unmatched bases: 7. This chain's CDR3 is CASSLGLAGGDEQYF. The CDR3 region has the DNA TGCGCCAGCAGCTTGGGACTAGCCGGGGGGGACGAGCAGTACTTC.

V and J are TRBV30 and TRBJ1-1, with no clear D. The CDR3 is 14 residues long. V was clipped by 4 bases and J by 0 bases, with 12 bases between them. The germline CDR1 and CDR2 sequences are GTSNPN and SVGIG (reference sequence). This CDR3 is CAWTTGVLNTEAFF. The CDR3 DNA reads TGTGCCTGGACAACCGGGGTTTTGAACACTGAAGCTTTCTTT.

This rearrangement joins TRBV7-2 to TRBJ1-2; 8 positions match TRBD1. This CDR3 comprises 14 residues. Germline CDR1 reads SGHTA; CDR2 reads FQGNSA. The V segment lost 2 bases and the J segment 8 bases; nucleotides outside the gene matches: 7. This CDR3 is CASSLFLTGDGYTF. The CDR3 DNA reads TGTGCCAGCAGCTTATTTTTGACAGGGGACGGCTACACCTTC.

V and J are TRBV30 and TRBJ1-2; tentative D call: TRBD1 (6 bases). Germline loops: CDR1 GTSNPN, CDR2 SVGIG (reference sequence). The CDR3 contains 11 residues. V was trimmed by 3 bases and J by 8 bases, leaving 10 bases between them. The CDR3 coding sequence is TGTGCCTGGAGCACAGGGTTAGGCTACACCTTC. Residues: CAWSTGLGYTF.

V usage is TRBV30 and J usage is TRBJ1-3, with 8 positions matching TRBD1. In germline, CDR1 is GTSNPN, CDR2 SVGIG (reference sequence). The CDR3 is made up of 14 amino acids. After removal of 7 bases from V and 0 bases from J, the junction contained 5 bases not matched to a gene. CDR3 nucleotides: TGTGCCTCTGTGACAGGGGTCTCTGGAAACACCATATATTTT. Its protein product is CASVTGVSGNTIYF.

This clone was counted a few times. The chain carries TRBV25-1 and TRBJ2-7; a possible D gene is TRBD2 (7 bases). This CDR3 region has 16 residues. V dropped 5 bases and J dropped 0 bases, with 17 bases sitting between them. Germline loops: CDR1 MGHDK, CDR2 SYGVNS. The CDR3 nucleotides are TGTGCCAGCAGTAACGTAAAGCGGGACACCTCCTACGAGCAGTACTTC. As protein: CASSNVKRDTSYEQYF.

The V and J genes are TRBV6-4 and TRBJ1-6; D possibly corresponds to TRBD1 (5 bases). Germline values: CDR1 MRHNA, CDR2 SNTAGT. The length of the CDR3 is 14 residues. Deletions cut 3 bases from V and 9 bases from J, with 12 bases between. The CDR3 DNA reads TGTGCCAGCAGTGAAACTCAGGGCGGTTCACCCCTCCACTTT. Its protein product is CASSETQGGSPLHF.

The CDR3 sequence: CASSPGTGRSYEQYF. The CDR3, as DNA: TGTGCCAGCAGTCCCGGGACAGGTCGGTCCTACGAGCAGTACTTC. The chain combines TRBV27 with TRBJ2-7; the match to TRBD1 covers 8 bases. V lost 5 bases, J lost 1 base, and 7 bases stayed unmatched. Germline CDR1 MNHEY, CDR2 SMNVEV (reference sequence). CDR3 size: 15 residues.